This T cell receptor (beta chain) was recorded in a study of PD-L1 blockade in urothelial cancer. Overall study: Before enrollment, 0 to 3 chemotherapy regimens had been given to patients. Analyzed time points were 3 weeks (second dose) and 6 weeks after therapy began. Blood samples contained a median about 130,000 T cells.

Generated by immunoSEQ multiplex PCR, the TCRdb table keeps only in-frame clones and is missing some. The sample lists about 41,000 clones, 85% occurring once. Germline V lookup: CDR1 GTSNPN, CDR2 SVGIG (reference sequence). The V end was cut by 0 bases, the J end by 4 bases, with 13 bases between. This CDR3 has 15 amino acids. This sample's time point: peripheral blood 6 weeks after treatment start. The sample in question was PBMCs, obtained around atezolizumab (anti-PD-L1) treatment. The chain couples TRBV30 to TRBJ1-5; tentatively, D is TRBD1 (6 bases). The clonotype originates from a man between 65 and 79 years old with urothelial cancer. CDR3 protein: CAWSVAGAWNQPQHF. CDR3 nucleotides: TGTGCCTGGAGTGTGGCAGGGGCTTGGAATCAGCCCCAGCATTTT.